This T cell receptor beta chain was sequenced for a study of blood T cell repertoires in COVID-19. Overall study context: PBMCs, B-cell-depleted T cells, or T cells provided the cDNA or gDNA that made up the material.

The CDR3 sequence is 16 residues long. Germline V lookup: CDR1 LGHNA, CDR2 YSLEER. V shed 0 bases and J shed 1 base, with 12 bases lying between them. In the source study's methods: Nucleated cell number was recorded as an estimate derived from reference gene primer amplification. The protocol was immunoSEQ multiplex PCR, while the TCRdb copy is restricted to in-frame clones and leaves out a portion. Clonal size and the V and J genes are those of that table, whereas D and trimming came from the DNA. Here the sample spans fewer than 250,000 clones, roughly nine tenths being singletons. V gene TRBV4-3 combines with J gene TRBJ1-1, with D hard to call. The sequenced sample was peripheral blood. The receptor comes from a man aged 60-69 years with COVID-19, enrolled during active disease. This CDR3 reads CASSQEANSWNTEAFF. In DNA form, the CDR3 reads TGCGCCAGCAGCCAAGAAGCCAACAGTTGGAACACTGAAGCTTTCTTT.